This T cell receptor (beta chain) was identified in a study of T cells in Graves' hyperthyroidism and ophthalmopathy. A word on this clonotype: What it binds is unknown.

Per germline, CDR1 MGHDK and CDR2 SYGVNS. V shed 6 bases and J shed 4 bases, with 22 bases lying between them. The CDR3 totals 17 residues. General study results and limits: Among thyroid clonotypes expanded above 0.001, most also appeared in blood. Ophthalmopathy was identified by the model a median around 6.9 months ahead of onset.

Template material for amplifying TCR beta CDR3 regions consisted of RNA transcripts. The HTBI set primed first-round TCR CDR3 RT-PCR. TCRdb reprocessed the multiplex PCR reads via MiXCR and lists one record per CDR3 protein. The table lists more than 500,000 distinct CDR3 sequences, over 35% of them singletons, with about two fifths in the top ten. Diagnosing involved the use of clinical symptoms, serum thyroxine and TRAb, thyroid ultrasound and orbital computed tomography. The chain carries TRBV25-1 and TRBJ1-5, with D perhaps matching TRBD1 (5 bases). The sequenced sample consisted of peripheral blood or thyroid tissue (not recorded which). The clonotype originates from an adult woman with Graves' disease, either hyperthyroidism or ophthalmopathy (not recorded which). CDR3 nucleotides: TGTGCCAGCAGCGTAGGAGAAACCGGGACTGCTAATCAGCCCCAGCATTTT. As protein: CASSVGETGTANQPQHF.